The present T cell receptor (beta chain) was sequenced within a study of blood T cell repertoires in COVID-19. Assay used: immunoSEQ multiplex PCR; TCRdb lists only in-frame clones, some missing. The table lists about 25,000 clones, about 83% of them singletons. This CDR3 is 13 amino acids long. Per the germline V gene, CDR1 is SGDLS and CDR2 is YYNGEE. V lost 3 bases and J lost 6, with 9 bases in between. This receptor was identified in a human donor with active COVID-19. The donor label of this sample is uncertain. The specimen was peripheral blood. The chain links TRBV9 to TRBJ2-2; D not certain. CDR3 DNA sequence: TGTGCCAGCAGCGCCACAGTTGCCGGGGAGCTGTTTTTT. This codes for CASSATVAGELFF.